This T cell receptor beta chain stems from a study of blood T cell repertoires in COVID-19. Study summary: Acute and convalescent COVID-19 samples came from the United States, Italy and Spain. T cells, B-cell-depleted T cells, or PBMCs provided the cDNA or gDNA that served as material.

The CDR3 contains 15 residues. V shed 0 bases and J shed 3 bases, with 11 bases lying between them. In the authors' workflow: By means of reference gene primer amplification, nucleated cell counts were estimated. Generated by immunoSEQ multiplex PCR, the TCRdb table keeps only in-frame clones and is missing some. V and J calls and clone size come straight from that table; D and trimming were deduced from the DNA. The repertoire holds about 200,000 clones, around nine tenths seen once, with about 1.6% in the top ten. Sequencing was done on a sample of peripheral blood. The sequence was obtained from a man aged 18 to 30 with active or convalescent COVID-19. V is TRBV23-1 and J is TRBJ1-2; D not certain. TRBV23-1 is designated an ORF whose function remains uncertain. CDR3 DNA: TGCGCCAGCAGTCAATCGCGGGAGGAGGACTATGGCTACACCTTC. Translation: CASSQSREEDYGYTF.